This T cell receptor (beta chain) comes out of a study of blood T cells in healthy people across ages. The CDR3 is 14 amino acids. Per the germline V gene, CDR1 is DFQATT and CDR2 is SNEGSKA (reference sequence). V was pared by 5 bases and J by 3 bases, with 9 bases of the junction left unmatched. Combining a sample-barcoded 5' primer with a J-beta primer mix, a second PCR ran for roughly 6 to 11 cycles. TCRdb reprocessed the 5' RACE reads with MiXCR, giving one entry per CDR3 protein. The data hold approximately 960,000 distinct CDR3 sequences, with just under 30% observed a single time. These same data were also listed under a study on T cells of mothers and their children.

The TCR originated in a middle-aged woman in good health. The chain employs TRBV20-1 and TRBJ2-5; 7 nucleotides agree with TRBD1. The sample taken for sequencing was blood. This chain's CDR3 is CSAGRDRTKETQYF. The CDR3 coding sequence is TGCAGTGCTGGACGGGACAGAACTAAAGAGACCCAGTACTTC.